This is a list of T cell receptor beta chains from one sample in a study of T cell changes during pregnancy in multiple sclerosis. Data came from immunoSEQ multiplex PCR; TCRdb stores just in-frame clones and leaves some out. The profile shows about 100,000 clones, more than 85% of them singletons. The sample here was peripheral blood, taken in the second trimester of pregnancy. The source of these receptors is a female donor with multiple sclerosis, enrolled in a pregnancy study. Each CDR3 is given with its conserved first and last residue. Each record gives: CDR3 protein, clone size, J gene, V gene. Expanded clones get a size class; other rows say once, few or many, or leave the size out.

CASSSRRGKTYEQYF | - | TRBJ2-7 | TRBV7-6
CASSQDAPPNTGELFF | - | TRBJ2-2 | TRBV4-2
CASSSRTSGSPHEQYF | - | TRBJ2-7 | TRBV28
CASSETSGRADTQYF | - | TRBJ2-3 | TRBV6-4
CAAGTSQFF | - | TRBJ2-1 | TRBV28
CASNKRLAGDNEQFF | - | TRBJ2-1 | TRBV6-5
CASSALAGPYEQYF | - | TRBJ2-7 | TRBV28
CASSLGLGNEKLFF | - | TRBJ1-4 | TRBV6-5
CASSPGTSGRATQETQYF | - | TRBJ2-5 | TRBV5-4
CASTRLAGEADTQYF | once | TRBJ2-3 | TRBV6-1
CATRQWAEAFF | - | TRBJ1-1 | TRBV19
CASSPPPRSPYEQYF | - | TRBJ2-7 | TRBV7-9
CASSTGADPLYEQYF | - | TRBJ2-7 | TRBV19
CSAHRGETQYF | - | TRBJ2-5 | TRBV20-1
CASSLPTGVNGELFF | - | TRBJ2-2 | TRBV28
CASKAGYYEQYF | - | TRBJ2-7 | TRBV6-6
CSVGQLTGIKTQYF | - | TRBJ2-5 | TRBV29-1
CASLTDSAFAEAFF | - | TRBJ1-1 | TRBV2
CASSSPLAGHYEQYF | - | TRBJ2-7 | TRBV7-9
CASSQLLQGGSYNEQFF | - | TRBJ2-1 | TRBV14
CASSSRQGANTEAFF | - | TRBJ1-1 | TRBV28
CASSPSILAGISYNEQFF | - | TRBJ2-1 | TRBV11-2
CSASPSGRLFF | - | TRBJ2-1 | TRBV20-1
CASSFTVAGGSDTQYF | - | TRBJ2-3 | TRBV28
CASSQELADSYEQYF | once | TRBJ2-7 | TRBV4-2
CASSFQTNEKLFF | - | TRBJ1-4 | TRBV7-2
CASSVAIGGKIYEQYF | - | TRBJ2-7 | TRBV9
CSVSRVQGNTEAFF | - | TRBJ1-1 | TRBV29-1
CASSLWDTTAGGELFF | - | TRBJ2-2 | TRBV5-1
CASSLRPPPGDGKGYEQYF | - | TRBJ2-7 | TRBV7-6
CASNSGDNPYEQYF | - | TRBJ2-7 | TRBV28
CASSLQAGTEAFF | - | TRBJ1-1 | TRBV7-9
CAISDGQAITDTQYF | - | TRBJ2-3 | TRBV10-3
CAWRPDRASEAFF | - | TRBJ1-1 | TRBV30
CASSGAADEQFF | - | TRBJ2-1 | TRBV2
CSVAGGANQPQHF | - | TRBJ1-5 | TRBV29-1
CASSDRGNTEAFF | few | TRBJ1-1 | TRBV6-6
CASSLSIRENEKLFF | - | TRBJ1-4 | TRBV27
CASSDLRQGNTIYF | few | TRBJ1-3 | TRBV2
CASSLVGTTTDTQYF | - | TRBJ2-3 | TRBV7-8
CASSLRQGNQPQHF | - | TRBJ1-5 | TRBV19